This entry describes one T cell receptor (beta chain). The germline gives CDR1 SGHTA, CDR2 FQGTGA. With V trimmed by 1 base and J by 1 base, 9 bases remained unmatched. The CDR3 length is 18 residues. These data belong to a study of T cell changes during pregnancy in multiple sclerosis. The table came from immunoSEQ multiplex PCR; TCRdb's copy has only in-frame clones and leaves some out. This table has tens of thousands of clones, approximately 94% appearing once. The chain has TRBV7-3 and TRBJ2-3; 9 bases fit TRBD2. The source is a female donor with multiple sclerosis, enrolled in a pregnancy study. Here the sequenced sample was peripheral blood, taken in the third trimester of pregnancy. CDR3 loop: CASSLMVLAGSGTDTQYF. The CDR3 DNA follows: TGTGCCAGCAGCTTAATGGTTCTAGCGGGATCAGGCACAGATACGCAGTATTTT. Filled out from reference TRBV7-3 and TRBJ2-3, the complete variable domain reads GAGVSQTPSNKVTEKGKYVELRCDPISGHTALYWYRQSLGQGPEFLIYFQGTGAADDSGLPNDRFFAVRPEGSVSTLKIQRTERGDSAVYLCASSLMVLAGSGTDTQYFGPGTRLTVL.